These 18 T cell receptor beta chains originate from one sample sequenced in a study of shared clonotypes between healthy human individuals. Sequencing used immunoSEQ multiplex PCR; TCRdb keeps in-frame clones, though not all of them. The sample holds roughly 330,000 clones; approximately 74% are singletons and the top ten take around a tenth. Material for sequencing was memory CD4+ T cells sorted from blood. Subset specified: CD45RA-negative fraction. The receptor set was obtained from a man under 40 in good health.

The chain joins TRBV18 to TRBJ2-2; no clear D. V lost 4 bases to trimming and J lost 0 bases, with 9 bases between them. CDR3 size: 15 residues. CDR1 is KGHSH and CDR2 is LQKENI in the germline V gene. CDR3 nucleotides: TGTGCCAGCTCACGTTGGAACTCGAACACCGGGGAGCTGTTTTTT. This translates into CASSRWNSNTGELFF. The complete variable domain, with remaining parts taken from reference TRBV18 and TRBJ2-2, reads NAGVMQNPRHLVRRRGQEARLRCSPMKGHSHVYWYRQLPEEGLKFMVYLQKENIIDESGMPKERFSAEFPKEGPSILRIQQVVRGDSAAYFCASSRWNSNTGELFFGEGSRLTVL.

This clone was picked up a small number of times. The V gene is TRBV29-1, the J gene TRBJ1-4; 9 nucleotides match TRBD1. The V segment lost 7 bases and the J segment 8 bases; nucleotides outside the gene matches: 5. This CDR3 is 12 amino acids long. In germline, CDR1 is SQVTM, CDR2 ANQGSEA. CDR3 coding DNA: TGCAGCGGAGGGACAGGGCTAGAAAAACTGTTTTTT. This encodes CSGGTGLEKLFF.

This chain joins TRBV29-1 and TRBJ2-7; 14 bases are a match to TRBD2. V shed 4 bases, J shed 0 bases, and the junction held 5 bases outside the gene matches. The germline V gene has CDR1 SQVTM and CDR2 ANQGSEA. The CDR3 has 16 amino acids. The CDR3 region has the DNA TGCAGCGTTGGTGGGACTAGCGGGAGTAACTCCTACGAGCAGTACTTC. This encodes CSVGGTSGSNSYEQYF.

V and J are TRBV10-1 and TRBJ1-2; 9 bases agree with TRBD1. CDR1 is WNHNN and CDR2 is SYGVQD in the germline V gene (reference sequence). The V gene end was trimmed by 5 bases and the J gene end by 2 bases; junction bases not matched to a gene: 3. This CDR3 has 14 amino acids. In nucleotides, the CDR3 is TGCGCCAGCAGTCCCGGGACAGGGAACTATGGCTACACCTTC. Its protein is CASSPGTGNYGYTF.

Comments on this clone: Other DNA sequences in the same sample also yield this CDR3. The rearrangement links TRBV18 to TRBJ2-1; D remains unclear. Germline V gene sequence: CDR1 KGHSH, CDR2 LQKENI. The CDR3 has 13 residues. Trimming removed 3 bases at V and 6 bases at J, with 9 bases between. The CDR3 bases are TGTGCCAGCTCACCTCCCTCCCTCAATGAGCAGTTCTTC. The encoded protein is CASSPPSLNEQFF. Filled out from reference TRBV18 and TRBJ2-1, the complete variable domain reads NAGVMQNPRHLVRRRGQEARLRCSPMKGHSHVYWYRQLPEEGLKFMVYLQKENIIDESGMPKERFSAEFPKEGPSILRIQQVVRGDSAAYFCASSPPSLNEQFFGPGTRLTVL.

Many counts were recorded for this clone. The genes are TRBV4-3 and TRBJ1-2; no clear D gene. Germline values: CDR1 LGHNA, CDR2 YSLEER. The CDR3 runs 15 residues. The V end lost 0 bases, the J end lost 4 bases, and 12 bases lay between the germline ends. Here the CDR3 reads CASSQDSSEFYGYTF. Written as DNA, the CDR3 is TGCGCCAGCAGCCAAGACTCCTCGGAGTTCTATGGCTACACCTTC.

This rearrangement joins TRBV5-5 to TRBJ2-2; 13 nucleotides agree with TRBD2. The CDR3 has 19 residues. CDR1 is SGHKS and CDR2 is YYEKEE in the germline V gene (reference sequence). V lost 3 bases to trimming and J lost 0 bases; unmatched junction nucleotides: 8. CDR3 DNA: TGTGCCAGCAGCTGGAGGGGACTAGCGGGGTACTCGAACACCGGGGAGCTGTTTTTT. Encoded protein: CASSWRGLAGYSNTGELFF.

The rearrangement links TRBV29-1 to TRBJ2-1, with D possibly being TRBD1 or TRBD2 (5 bases each). The CDR3 sequence is 15 residues long. Between the trimmed V and J ends, which lost 1 base and 4 bases, there was a span of 14 bases. Germline-derived CDR1 and CDR2 are SQVTM and ANQGSEA. The CDR3 nucleotides are TGCAGCGTTGAAGGGGGCGGGTCCCCGTACAATGAGCAGTTCTTC. Its protein is CSVEGGGSPYNEQFF.

This clone occurred a few times. The rearrangement joins TRBV7-3 to TRBJ2-3, with D possibly being TRBD2 (5 bases). The CDR3 consists of 13 residues. V was pared by 2 bases and J by 9 bases, with 12 bases between. Germline V gene sequence: CDR1 SGHTA, CDR2 FQGTGA. CDR3 loop: CASSLSSWETQYF. DNA of the CDR3: TGTGCCAGCAGCTTATCGTCCTGGGAGACGCAGTATTTT.

About this clone itself: One base away lies a much larger clone, so this may be a sequencing read error. Other DNA sequences of this sample code for an identical CDR3. The chain carries TRBV27 and TRBJ2-2, with no clear D. The germline V gene has CDR1 MNHEY and CDR2 SMNVEV (reference sequence). The V end was cut by 1 base, the J end by 6 bases, with 6 bases between. The CDR3 consists of 13 residues. CDR3 nucleotides: TGTGCCAGCAGTTTATGGGGTTCCGGGGAGCTGTTTTTT. This codes for CASSLWGSGELFF.

This chain joins TRBV5-4 and TRBJ2-3; TRBD1 or TRBD2 may be the D gene (5 bases each). The CDR3 sequence is 16 residues long. Germline lookup yields CDR1 SGHNT and CDR2 YYREEE (reference sequence). Trimming removed 3 bases from V and 1 base from J, with 15 bases in between. In DNA, the CDR3 is TGTGCCAGCAGCTCGTCCGGGACCCCCCGCACAGATACGCAGTATTTT. Translated, it gives CASSSSGTPRTDTQYF.

V gene TRBV14 combines with J gene TRBJ1-1; TRBD1 might be the D (5 bases). The CDR3 consists of 15 residues. Germline CDR1 reads SGHDN; CDR2 reads FVKESK. The V and J ends lost 0 bases and 2 bases respectively, with 10 bases between them. CDR3 amino acids: CASSQENRYNTEAFF. For the CDR3, the DNA is TGTGCCAGCAGCCAAGAAAACAGGTACAACACTGAAGCTTTCTTT.

This clone was counted only a few times. The sample contains more than one DNA sequence encoding this CDR3. The chain employs TRBV4-3 and TRBJ2-1, with D perhaps matching TRBD2 (5 bases). The CDR3 is 13 amino acids. V was shortened by 1 base and J by 5 bases, with 6 bases between the two germline ends. Per the germline V gene, CDR1 is LGHNA and CDR2 is YSLEER. The CDR3 spells CASSQAGNNEQFF. CDR3 in DNA: TGCGCCAGCAGCCAAGCGGGGAACAATGAGCAGTTCTTC.

This chain joins TRBV19 and TRBJ1-2; D ambiguous. CDR1 is LNHDA, CDR2 SQIVND, per germline (reference sequence). V lost 4 bases and J lost 3, with 9 bases in between. This CDR3 comprises 13 residues. The CDR3 protein is CASSTGHYYGYTF. CDR3 coding DNA: TGTGCCAGTAGTACGGGCCACTACTATGGCTACACCTTC.

About this clone itself: In the same sample, other DNA sequences code for this CDR3. The chain joins TRBV7-9 to TRBJ1-1, with D uncertain. Trimming shortened V by 3 bases and J by 0 bases, and 5 bases separated the two germline ends. The CDR3 runs 13 residues. CDR1 SEHNR and CDR2 FQNEAQ come from the germline V gene (reference sequence). CDR3: CASSFSLNTEAFF. In DNA, the CDR3 is TGTGCCAGCAGCTTTTCTCTGAACACTGAAGCTTTCTTT.

The genes are TRBV25-1 and TRBJ2-2; D gene unclear. Germline loops: CDR1 MGHDK, CDR2 SYGVNS. CDR3 length: 10 amino acids. Trimming took off 8 bases at V and 4 bases at J, with 2 bases between the two ends. The DNA for the CDR3 is TGTGCCAGCGGCACCGGGGAGCTGTTTTTT. Its translation: CASGTGELFF. The full variable domain, in which reference TRBV25-1 and TRBJ2-2 provide the parts outside the CDR3, is EADIYQTPRYLVIGTGKKITLECSQTMGHDKMYWYQQDPGMELHLIHYSYGVNSTEKGDLSSESTVSRIRTEHFPLTLESARPSHTSQYLCASGTGELFFGEGSRLTVL.

V usage is TRBV7-3 and J usage is TRBJ2-1, with 9 bases that match TRBD2. There are 15 residues in the CDR3. The junction had 7 bases not matched to a gene; V was cut back by 4 bases and J by 6 bases. Per the germline V gene, CDR1 is SGHTA and CDR2 is FQGTGA. The DNA of the CDR3 is TGTGCCAGCAGCTCAGCTAGCGGGGCCATCAATGAGCAGTTCTTC. Its translation is CASSSASGAINEQFF.

This chain joins TRBV18 and TRBJ2-7; TRBD1 agrees at 7 bases. Germline CDR1 reads KGHSH; CDR2 reads LQKENI. The CDR3 extends over 14 amino acids. After removal of 6 bases from V and 4 bases from J, the junction contained 9 bases not matched to a gene. The CDR3 reads CASSLNRGQYEQYF. The CDR3 region has the DNA TGTGCCAGCTCTCTCAACAGGGGCCAATACGAGCAGTACTTC.